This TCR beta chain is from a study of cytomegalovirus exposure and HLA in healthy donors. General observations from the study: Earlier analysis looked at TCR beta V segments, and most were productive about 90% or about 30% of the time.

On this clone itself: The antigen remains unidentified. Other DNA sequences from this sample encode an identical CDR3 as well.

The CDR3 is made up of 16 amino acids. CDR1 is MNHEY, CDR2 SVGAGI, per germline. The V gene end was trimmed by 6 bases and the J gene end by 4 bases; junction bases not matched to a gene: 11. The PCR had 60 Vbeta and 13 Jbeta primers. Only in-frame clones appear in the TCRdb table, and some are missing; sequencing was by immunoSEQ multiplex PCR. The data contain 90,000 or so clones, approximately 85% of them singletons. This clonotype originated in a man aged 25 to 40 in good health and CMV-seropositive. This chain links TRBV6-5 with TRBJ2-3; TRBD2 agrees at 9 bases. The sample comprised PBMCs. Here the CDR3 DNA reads TGTGCCAGCAGCTACCTTAGCGGGAGTTTCGCAGATACGCAGTATTTT. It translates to CASSYLSGSFADTQYF.